The 5 T cell receptor beta chains given below trace back to one sample, sequenced in a study of CD8+ T cells in alopecia areata. Investigators isolated RNA and reverse transcribed it into cDNA to act as the sequencing template. Using immunoSEQ multiplex PCR, the repertoire was profiled, and TCRdb retains in-frame clones only, with some absent. The sample is made up of around 300,000 clones, none counted only once. CD4, CD8alpha, NKG2D, NKG2ACE and other markers were used to sort pooled cutaneous lymph node cells. The specimen was CD4+ T cells sorted from a lymph node. Receptors originate from a C3H/HeJ mouse with alopecia areata. The strain's MHC: H2-k.

This clone was recorded a few times. Each gene name is a mouse one. CDR3 DNA (partial): TGTGCCAGCAGTAAAGGGACTGGCGGGGACCAAGAC. Protein sequence: CASSKGTGGDQD. The full CDR3 protein is CASSKGTGGDQDTQYF. The chain employs TRBV13-1 and TRBJ2-5; the match to TRBD2 covers 8 bases. The sequenced fragment ends 4 residues before the CDR3 boundary, so the rest is inferred from the germline J gene. Trimming removed 4 bases from V and 1 base from J; junction bases left unmatched: 8. The CDR3 contains 16 residues. Germline V gene sequence: CDR1 NSHNY, CDR2 SYGAGN.

Only a few counts were recorded for this clone. Gene names and germline match the mouse. The CDR3 goes on 4 residues after the read ends, and that part is filled in from the germline J gene. In the same sample, other DNA sequences code for this CDR3. J is TRBJ2-5 and V is TRBV5, with D possibly matching TRBD1 (6 bases). The V gene's germline CDR1 is LGHNA and CDR2 YNLKQL (reference sequence). The CDR3 sequence is 14 residues long. V lost 4 bases to trimming and J lost 2 bases, with 10 bases between them. The CDR3 spells CASSPDRFQDTQYF. The covered CDR3 bases are TGTGCCAGCAGCCCCGACAGGTTCCAAGAC.

This clone was seen only a few times. Gene names refer to mouse genes. The read gets to within 4 residues of the CDR3 end, and the germline J gene fills in the rest. The chain couples TRBV19 to TRBJ2-5, with a weak D call TRBD2 (5 bases). Looked up from germline, CDR1 is FNHDT and CDR2 is SITEND (reference sequence). The CDR3 consists of 15 residues. V was clipped by 2 bases and J by 0 bases, with 10 bases between them. This chain's CDR3 is CASSIWAFNQDTQYF. Incomplete CDR3 DNA: TGTGCCAGCAGTATCTGGGCCTTTAACCAAGAC.

This clone was detected a few times. Gene labels here are mouse ones. The observed sequence ends 4 residues before the CDR3 terminus, with the missing tail filled in from the germline J gene. V and J are TRBV2 and TRBJ1-2, with D possibly matching TRBD1 (5 bases). The germline V gene encodes CDR1 LGHNA and CDR2 YSYQKL. Between the trimmed V and J ends, which lost 3 bases and 3 bases, there was a span of 8 bases. The CDR3 extends over 13 amino acids. The sequenced CDR3 bases are TGTGCCAGCAGCCAGGGGGGGGACTCC. Its protein is CASSQGGDS. The entire CDR3 protein reads CASSQGGDSDYTF.

In regard to this clone: Mouse names are used for the genes. The sequenced CDR3 bases are TGTGCCAGCAGTCCCAGGGCTAGTGCAGAA. It yields the protein CASSPRASAE. The whole CDR3 is CASSPRASAETLYF. The V call is TRBV13-1, the J call TRBJ2-3, with D perhaps TRBD1 (5 bases). From the germline J gene comes the end of the CDR3, since the read stops 4 residues before it. The CDR3 spans 14 residues. CDR1 is NSHNY and CDR2 is SYGAGN in the germline V gene. Trimming left V 4 bases short and J 0 bases short, with 9 bases between.